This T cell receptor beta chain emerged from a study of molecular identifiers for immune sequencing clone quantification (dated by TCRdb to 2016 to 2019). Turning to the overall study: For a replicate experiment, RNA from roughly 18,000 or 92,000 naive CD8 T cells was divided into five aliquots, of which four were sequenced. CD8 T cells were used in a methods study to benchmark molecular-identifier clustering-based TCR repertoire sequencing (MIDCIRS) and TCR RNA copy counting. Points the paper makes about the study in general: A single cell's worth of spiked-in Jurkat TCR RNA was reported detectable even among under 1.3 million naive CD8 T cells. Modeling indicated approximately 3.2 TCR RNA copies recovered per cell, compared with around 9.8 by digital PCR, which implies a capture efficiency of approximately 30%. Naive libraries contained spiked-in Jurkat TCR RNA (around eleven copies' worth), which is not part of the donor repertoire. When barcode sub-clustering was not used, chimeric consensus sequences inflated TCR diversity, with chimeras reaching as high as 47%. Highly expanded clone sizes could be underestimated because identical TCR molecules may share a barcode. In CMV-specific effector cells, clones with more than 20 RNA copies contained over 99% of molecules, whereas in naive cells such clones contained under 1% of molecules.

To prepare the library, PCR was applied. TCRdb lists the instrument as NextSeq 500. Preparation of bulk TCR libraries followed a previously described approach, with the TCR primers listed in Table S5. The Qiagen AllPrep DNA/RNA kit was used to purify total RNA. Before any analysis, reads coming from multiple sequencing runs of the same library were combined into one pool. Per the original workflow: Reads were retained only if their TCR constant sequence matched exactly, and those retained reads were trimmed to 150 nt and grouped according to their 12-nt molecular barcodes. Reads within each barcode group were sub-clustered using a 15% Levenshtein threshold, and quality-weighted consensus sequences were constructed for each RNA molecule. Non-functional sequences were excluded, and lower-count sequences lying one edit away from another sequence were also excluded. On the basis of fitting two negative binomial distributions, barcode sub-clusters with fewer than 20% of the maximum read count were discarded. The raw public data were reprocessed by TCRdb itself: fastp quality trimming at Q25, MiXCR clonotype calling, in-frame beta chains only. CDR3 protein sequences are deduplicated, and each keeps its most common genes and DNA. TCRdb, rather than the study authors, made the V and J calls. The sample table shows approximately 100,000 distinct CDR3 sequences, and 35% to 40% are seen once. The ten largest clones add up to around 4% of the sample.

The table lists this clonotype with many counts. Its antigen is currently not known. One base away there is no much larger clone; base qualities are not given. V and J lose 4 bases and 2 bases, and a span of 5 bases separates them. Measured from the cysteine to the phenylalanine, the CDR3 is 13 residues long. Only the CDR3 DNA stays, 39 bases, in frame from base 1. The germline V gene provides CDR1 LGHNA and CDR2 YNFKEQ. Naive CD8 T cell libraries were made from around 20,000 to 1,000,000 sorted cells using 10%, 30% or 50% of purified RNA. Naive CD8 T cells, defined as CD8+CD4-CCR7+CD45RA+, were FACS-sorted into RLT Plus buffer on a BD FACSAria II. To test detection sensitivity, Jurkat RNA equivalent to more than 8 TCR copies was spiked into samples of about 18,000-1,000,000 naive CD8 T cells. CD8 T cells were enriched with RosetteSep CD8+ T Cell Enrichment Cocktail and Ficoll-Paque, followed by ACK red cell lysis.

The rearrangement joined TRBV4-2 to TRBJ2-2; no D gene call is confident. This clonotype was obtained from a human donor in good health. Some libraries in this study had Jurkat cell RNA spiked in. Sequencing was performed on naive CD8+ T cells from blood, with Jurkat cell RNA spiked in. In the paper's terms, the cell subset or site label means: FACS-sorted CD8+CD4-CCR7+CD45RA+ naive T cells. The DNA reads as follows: TGTGCCAGCAGCCCTGAAAACACCGGGGAGCTGTTTTTT. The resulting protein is CASSPENTGELFF.